The clone carrying this T cell receptor (beta chain) was counted a few times. The germline gives CDR1 SGHNT, CDR2 YYREEE (reference sequence). This CDR3 comprises 16 residues. With 1 base clipped from V and 7 bases from J, the junction kept 5 bases outside the gene matches. Participants were aged about 18 to 100 years, lived in some 23 US areas, and enrolled virtually. This specimen belongs to a study of blood T cell repertoires in COVID-19. This table comes from immunoSEQ multiplex PCR, and its TCRdb copy is limited to in-frame clones, with some not included. The sample holds 250,000 to 300,000 clones, more than 75% seen once.

The origin of this receptor is a woman in her sixties or seventies in a cohort exposed to, infected with or recovered from COVID-19 (not recorded which). Sequenced: PBMCs or T cells enriched from blood (not recorded which). The chain recombines TRBV5-4 with TRBJ2-1, with TRBD2 identical over 13 bases. In nucleotides, the CDR3 is TGTGCCAGCAGCTTGAGGACTAGCGGGAGTGGAAATGAGCAGTTCTTC. This encodes CASSLRTSGSGNEQFF.